This T cell receptor (beta chain) appears in the sequencing data of a study of shared clonotypes between healthy human individuals. Findings and caveats of the study: Donor clonotype sharing was expected to depend on sequencing depth. A handful of donors had around 5.5% of their naive CD4 clonotypes in common.

This CDR3 has 15 amino acids. Germline CDR1 and CDR2: SGHKS and YYEKEE (reference sequence). The V end lost 2 bases, the J end lost 0 bases, and 9 bases lay between the germline ends. Assay used: immunoSEQ multiplex PCR; TCRdb lists only in-frame clones, some missing. The repertoire holds about 2.4 million clones, with 93% as singletons. With respect to this clone: Its matching antigen is unknown.

The rearrangement links TRBV5-5 to TRBJ1-3; D unclear. What was sequenced was naive CD4+ T cells from PBMCs. Noted subset: CD45RA+ positively selected. The sequence was collected from a young man in good health. Some clones in this sample may be carry-over from other donors' samples. The CDR3 spells CASSLQRASGNTIYF. CDR3 sequence (DNA): TGTGCCAGCAGCTTACAGCGAGCCTCTGGAAACACCATATATTTT.